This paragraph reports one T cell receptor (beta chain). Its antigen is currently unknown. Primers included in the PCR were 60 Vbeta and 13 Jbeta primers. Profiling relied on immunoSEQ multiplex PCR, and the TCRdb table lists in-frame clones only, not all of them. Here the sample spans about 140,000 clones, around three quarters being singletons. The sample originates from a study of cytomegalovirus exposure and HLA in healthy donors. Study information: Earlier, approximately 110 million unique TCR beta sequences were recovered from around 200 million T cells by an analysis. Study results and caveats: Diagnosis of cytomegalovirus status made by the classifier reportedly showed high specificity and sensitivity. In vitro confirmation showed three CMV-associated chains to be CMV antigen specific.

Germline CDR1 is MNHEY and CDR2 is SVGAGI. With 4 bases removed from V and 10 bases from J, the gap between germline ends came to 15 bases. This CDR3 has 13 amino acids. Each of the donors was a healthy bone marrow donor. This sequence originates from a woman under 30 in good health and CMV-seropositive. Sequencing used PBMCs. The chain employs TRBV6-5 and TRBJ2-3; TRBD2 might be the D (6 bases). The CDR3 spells CASSWDSKTAQYF. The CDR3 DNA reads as TGTGCCAGCAGTTGGGACTCCAAAACAGCGCAGTATTTT.